A selection of T cell receptor beta chains follows, all from one sample in a study of identifying expanded T cells in peripheral blood. Profiling relied on immunoSEQ multiplex PCR, and the TCRdb table lists in-frame clones only, not all of them. Found here are approximately 100,000 clones, around 88% of them singletons; the top ten hold under 4.5%. What was sequenced was blood. The source of these receptors is a person between 18 and 70 years old in good health. Each CDR3 is given with its conserved first and last residue. A D gene is named only where the DNA matches it firmly. Size is stated for part of the rows, as once, few or many counts, or as a class when the clone is expanded.

V	length	size	D	J	CDR3	DNA
TRBV14	15	-	TRBD2	TRBJ2-7	CAGSQVLAGGAEQYF	TGTGCCGGCAGCCAAGTACTAGCGGGAGGTGCCGAGCAGTACTTC
TRBV5-1	15	once	TRBD2	TRBJ2-1	CASSVRLAGDREQFF	TGCGCCAGCAGCGTACGACTAGCGGGAGATCGTGAGCAGTTCTTC
TRBV30	14	-	-	TRBJ1-1	CAWSPDWGGTEAFF	TGTGCCTGGAGCCCCGATTGGGGGGGCACTGAAGCTTTCTTT
TRBV5-1	12	-	-	TRBJ2-5	CASSLNQETQYF	TGCGCCAGCAGCTTGAATCAAGAGACCCAGTACTTC
TRBV5-1	13	-	TRBD1	TRBJ2-7	CASSLPGGYEQYF	TGTGCCAGCAGCCTCCCAGGGGGCTACGAGCAGTACTTC
TRBV28	14	-	-	TRBJ1-1	CASSFGGGGTEAFF	TGTGCCAGCAGTTTTGGGGGAGGAGGAACTGAAGCTTTCTTT
TRBV6-6	15	-	TRBD1	TRBJ2-7	CASSYSSGQGGEQYF	TGTGCCAGCAGTTACTCGTCGGGACAGGGGGGCGAGCAGTACTTC
TRBV5-4	12	-	-	TRBJ2-7	CASSSRLGVQYF	TGTGCCAGCAGCTCCCGGCTAGGGGTGCAGTACTTC
TRBV2	12	-	-	TRBJ2-7	CATGAVGYEQYF	TGTGCCACTGGGGCGGTGGGGTACGAGCAGTACTTC
TRBV29-1	13	-	-	TRBJ1-1	CSVVPFKNTEAFF	TGCAGCGTTGTTCCTTTTAAGAACACTGAAGCTTTCTTT
TRBV27	13	-	-	TRBJ2-1	CASSEMQDNEQFF	TGTGCCAGCAGTGAAATGCAGGACAATGAGCAGTTCTTC
TRBV6-5	15	-	TRBD1	TRBJ2-7	CASSSPGQGKGEQYF	TGTGCCAGCAGTTCGCCGGGACAGGGGAAAGGGGAGCAGTACTTC
TRBV5-4	16	-	TRBD1	TRBJ2-5	CASSLGQGALEETQYF	TGTGCCAGCAGCTTGGGACAGGGGGCCCTCGAGGAGACCCAGTACTTC
TRBV7-9	15	-	-	TRBJ2-4	CASSPSEGGKNIQYF	TGTGCCAGCAGCCCGAGTGAGGGGGGCAAAAACATTCAGTACTTC
TRBV15	15	-	-	TRBJ1-1	CATSRDRRQDTEAFF	TGTGCCACCAGCAGAGATCGCAGACAGGACACTGAAGCTTTCTTT
TRBV6-4	15	once	-	TRBJ1-6	CASSADSAGGSPLHF	TGTGCCAGCAGTGCCGACAGCGCCGGAGGTTCACCCCTCCACTTT
TRBV4-1	17	-	-	TRBJ2-1	CASSQGGARSSYNEQFF	TGCGCCAGCAGCCAAGGGGGAGCCAGGAGCTCCTACAATGAGCAGTTCTTC
TRBV30	14	once	-	TRBJ1-1	CAWSPGAVNTEAFF	TGTGCCTGGAGCCCGGGGGCGGTGAACACTGAAGCTTTCTTT
TRBV5-6	14	-	TRBD1	TRBJ2-5	CASSWGTGGVTQYF	TGTGCCAGCAGCTGGGGGACAGGGGGTGTGACCCAGTACTTC
TRBV4-3	14	once	-	TRBJ2-7	CASSQDNHPYEQYF	TGCGCCAGCAGCCAAGATAACCACCCCTACGAGCAGTACTTC
TRBV5-1	14	-	-	TRBJ1-5	CASSPGTGNQPQHF	TGCGCCAGCAGCCCGGGAACGGGGAATCAGCCCCAGCATTTT
TRBV21-1	15	-	-	TRBJ2-7	CASSKEPGGPYEQYF	TGTGCCAGCAGCAAAGAGCCAGGGGGCCCCTACGAGCAGTACTTC
TRBV30	17	-	TRBD2	TRBJ2-7	CAWSLPSGRAGQREQYF	TGTGCCTGGAGTCTTCCTAGCGGGAGGGCAGGTCAACGCGAGCAGTACTTC
TRBV6-1	15	-	TRBD2	TRBJ2-1	CASSVGGGTYNEQFF	TGTGCCAGCAGTGTCGGCGGGGGGACCTACAATGAGCAGTTCTTC
TRBV19	14	-	TRBD1	TRBJ2-3	CASNDWTGTDTQYF	TGTGCCAGTAACGACTGGACAGGGACAGATACGCAGTATTTT
TRBV5-1	15	few	-	TRBJ2-2	CASSLVPGSTGELFF	TGCGCCAGCAGCTTGGTACCCGGGAGCACCGGGGAGCTGTTTTTT
TRBV29-1	15	-	TRBD1	TRBJ1-3	CSVEAKQGAGNTIYF	TGCAGCGTTGAAGCGAAACAGGGGGCCGGAAACACCATATATTTT
TRBV18	15	-	TRBD1	TRBJ2-3	CASSSPDRAGDTQYF	TGTGCCAGCTCATCCCCGGACAGGGCCGGCGATACGCAGTATTTT
TRBV4-3	16	-	TRBD2	TRBJ2-1	CASSQDGLAGENEQFF	TGCGCCAGCAGCCAAGATGGACTAGCGGGAGAGAATGAGCAGTTCTTC
TRBV29-1	10	-	-	TRBJ2-2	CSVLTGGLFF	TGCAGCGTCCTCACCGGGGGGCTGTTTTTT
TRBV27	16	-	TRBD1	TRBJ1-1	CASSSTAGTGRTEAFF	TGTGCCAGCAGCAGCACCGCGGGGACAGGGAGGACTGAAGCTTTCTTT
TRBV5-4	15	-	-	TRBJ2-3	CASSRGDEWGDTQYF	TGTGCCAGCAGCCGAGGGGACGAGTGGGGAGACACGCAGTATTTT
TRBV19	14	-	TRBD1	TRBJ2-5	CASRYGQGQETQYF	TGTGCCAGTAGATACGGACAGGGGCAAGAGACCCAGTACTTC
TRBV6-5	14	once	-	TRBJ2-5	CASRPTGGRETQYF	TGTGCCAGCAGACCCACTGGGGGCCGAGAGACCCAGTACTTC
TRBV6-6	13	-	-	TRBJ1-1	CASIPTVNTEAFF	TGTGCCAGCATACCGACAGTTAACACTGAAGCTTTCTTT
TRBV29-1	15	-	TRBD1	TRBJ2-5	CSVRGWDRGKETQYF	TGCAGCGTTCGCGGCTGGGACAGGGGTAAAGAGACCCAGTACTTC
TRBV4-1	16	-	-	TRBJ2-2	CASSPSRARDTGELFF	TGCGCCAGCAGCCCCAGTAGGGCTAGAGACACCGGGGAGCTGTTTTTT
TRBV7-6	13	once	-	TRBJ2-7	CASSLQPGGEQYF	TGTGCCAGCAGCTTACAACCCGGGGGCGAGCAGTACTTC
TRBV19	17	-	-	TRBJ1-2	CASTYGGSWAFYYGYTF	TGTGCCAGTACCTACGGGGGGTCCTGGGCATTTTACTATGGCTACACCTTC
TRBV10-2	16	-	-	TRBJ1-5	CASSDSSRNSNQPQHF	TGCGCCAGCAGTGATTCGAGTCGAAATAGCAATCAGCCCCAGCATTTT
TRBV6-5	14	-	-	TRBJ1-5	CASRATGLNQPQHF	TGTGCCAGCAGGGCCACAGGGCTAAATCAGCCCCAGCATTTT
TRBV6-5	15	-	TRBD2	TRBJ2-7	CASTRASGGGHEQYF	TGTGCCAGCACCCGTGCCAGCGGGGGGGGCCACGAGCAGTACTTC
TRBV11-2	18	-	-	TRBJ2-2	CASSSTVGTVRYGGELFF	TGTGCCAGCAGCTCGACCGTCGGGACGGTTAGGTATGGCGGGGAGCTGTTTTTT
TRBV15	19	-	-	TRBJ2-6	CATSKELGVLALGANVLTF	TGTGCCACCAGCAAGGAATTGGGGGTTCTGGCTCTGGGGGCCAACGTCCTGACTTTC
TRBV5-1	14	-	TRBD1	TRBJ1-2	CASRSGGLPLGYTF	TGCGCCAGCAGATCAGGGGGTTTACCGCTTGGCTACACCTTC
TRBV5-5	11	-	-	TRBJ2-7	CASSFSYEQYF	TGTGCCAGCAGCTTCTCATACGAGCAGTACTTC
TRBV6-5	13	-	-	TRBJ1-2	CASSEQENYGYTF	TGTGCCAGCAGTGAACAGGAAAACTATGGCTACACCTTC
TRBV27	14	-	-	TRBJ1-5	CASREWPDNQPQHF	TGTGCCAGCAGGGAGTGGCCTGACAATCAGCCCCAGCATTTT
TRBV5-1	13	-	-	TRBJ2-7	CASSPTGGYEQYF	TGCGCCAGCAGCCCTACAGGCGGCTACGAGCAGTACTTC
TRBV9	18	-	-	TRBJ2-4	CASSVAPGQPLAKNIQYF	TGTGCCAGCAGCGTAGCCCCCGGACAGCCCCTAGCCAAAAACATTCAGTACTTC
TRBV6-6	14	once	-	TRBJ2-7	CASSYGRDRYEQYF	TGTGCCAGCAGTTACGGGCGGGATCGCTACGAGCAGTACTTC
TRBV19	16	-	-	TRBJ2-3	CASSIDLTPGADTQYF	TGTGCCAGTAGTATAGATCTTACCCCCGGGGCAGATACGCAGTATTTT
TRBV29-1	14	-	TRBD1	TRBJ1-2	CSVEVGQGVYGYTF	TGCAGCGTTGAAGTAGGACAGGGGGTCTATGGCTACACCTTC
TRBV28	16	-	TRBD2	TRBJ2-1	CASSLGLAGLYSSGFF	TGTGCCAGCAGTTTAGGTTTAGCGGGGCTGTACTCTTCGGGTTTCTTC